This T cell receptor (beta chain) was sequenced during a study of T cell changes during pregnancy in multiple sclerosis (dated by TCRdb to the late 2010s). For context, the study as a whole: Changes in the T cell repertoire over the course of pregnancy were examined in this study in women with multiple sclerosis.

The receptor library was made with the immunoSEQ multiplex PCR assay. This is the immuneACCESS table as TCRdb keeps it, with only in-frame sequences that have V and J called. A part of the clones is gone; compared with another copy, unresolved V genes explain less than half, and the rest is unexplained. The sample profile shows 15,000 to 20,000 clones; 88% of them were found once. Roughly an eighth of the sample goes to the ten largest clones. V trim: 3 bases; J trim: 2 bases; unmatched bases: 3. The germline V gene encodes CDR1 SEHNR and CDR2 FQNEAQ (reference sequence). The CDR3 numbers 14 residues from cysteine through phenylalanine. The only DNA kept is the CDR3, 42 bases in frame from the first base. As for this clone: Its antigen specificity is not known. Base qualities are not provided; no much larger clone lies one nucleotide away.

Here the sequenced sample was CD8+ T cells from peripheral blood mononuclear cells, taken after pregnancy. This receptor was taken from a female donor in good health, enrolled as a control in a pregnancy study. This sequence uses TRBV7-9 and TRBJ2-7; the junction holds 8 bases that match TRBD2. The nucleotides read TGTGCCAGCAGCTTCGGGGGGGCCACCTACGAGCAGTACTTC. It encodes CASSFGGATYEQYF.